A selection of T cell receptor beta chains follows, all from one sample in a study of T cells in localized non-small cell lung cancer. TCRdb's copy holds only in-frame clones and misses some; the assay was immunoSEQ multiplex PCR. Of nearly 15,000 clones listed, more than 80% are singletons. The sequenced sample was peripheral blood, obtained before any cancer treatment. The origin of the receptors is a female donor over 55 with stage I squamous cell lung carcinoma. Both conserved end residues are part of each CDR3. The order of the fields is D gene, J gene, V gene, clone size, CDR3 DNA, CDR3 protein. A D gene is named only where the DNA matches it firmly. Some rows mark clone size as missing; the rest say once, few, many or name a class of expanded clone.

>TRBD2|TRBJ2-7|TRBV11-3|.
TGTGCCAGCAGCTTAGAAGCGGGGGTTTCCTACGAGCAGTACTTC
CASSLEAGVSYEQYF
>TRBD1|TRBJ2-3|TRBV9|.
TGTGCCAGCAGCGTAGGGACAGGCCCTAGAATCACTAGCACAGATACGCAGTATTTT
CASSVGTGPRITSTDTQYF
>.|TRBJ1-1|TRBV18|few
TGTGCCAGCTCATCAAGGGGGGAGGCAGCTTTCTTT
CASSSRGEAAFF
>.|TRBJ2-7|TRBV27|.
TGTGCCAGCAGCTCTTCGTCTAGGATTCCCTCCTACGAGCAGTACTTC
CASSSSSRIPSYEQYF
>.|TRBJ2-1|TRBV6-1|.
TGTGCCAGCAGTTGGATCTATGAGCAGTTCTTC
CASSWIYEQFF
>.|TRBJ1-2|TRBV5-6|once
TGTGCCAGCAGCTTGGCCCTCTCCGTCTACACCTTC
CASSLALSVYTF
>.|TRBJ1-2|TRBV28|.
TGTGCCAGCGGGAGAGGGGCTACGGATGGCTACACCTTC
CASGRGATDGYTF
>.|TRBJ1-3|TRBV7-7|once
TGTGCCAGCAGCTTACACAGGATCTTAAACACCATATATTTT
CASSLHRILNTIYF
>.|TRBJ2-5|TRBV27|.
TGTGCCAGCAAGAGGTGGGAGACCCAGTACTTC
CASKRWETQYF
>TRBD2|TRBJ2-1|TRBV27|.
TGTGCCAGCAGTTGGGCTAGCGGGAACAATGAGCAGTTCTTC
CASSWASGNNEQFF
>.|TRBJ2-5|TRBV7-2|.
TGTGCCAGCAGCTTAGGGGGGCCCCGGGAGACCCAGTACTTC
CASSLGGPRETQYF
>TRBD1|TRBJ2-6|TRBV13|medium-sized
TGTGCCAGCAGACAGAGGGGGCACGGGGCCAACGTCCTGACTTTC
CASRQRGHGANVLTF
>.|TRBJ1-1|TRBV9|.
TGTGCCAGCAGCGACGGGCCCCTATTAATGAACACTGAAGCTTTCTTT
CASSDGPLLMNTEAFF
>TRBD2|TRBJ2-7|TRBV6-5|.
TGTGCCAGCACAGGGTCTAGCGGGATCAGCGAGCAGTACTTC
CASTGSSGISEQYF
>.|TRBJ1-2|TRBV7-9|.
TGTGCCAGCAGCTTGGGTAACTATGGCTACACCTTC
CASSLGNYGYTF
>.|TRBJ2-3|TRBV10-3|.
TGTGCCATCAGTAATAGCGACAGCCTCAGCACAGATACGCAGTATTTT
CAISNSDSLSTDTQYF
>.|TRBJ1-3|TRBV30|.
TGTGCCTGGAGCCTGGACAGAAGTGGAAACACCATATATTTT
CAWSLDRSGNTIYF
>TRBD2|TRBJ2-1|TRBV10-1|.
TGCGCCAGCAGTGTTGAGCTAGCGGATGACAATGAGCAGTTCTTC
CASSVELADDNEQFF
>.|TRBJ1-5|TRBV19|.
TGTGCCAGTAGCCTCTCCCGGGACGGCGGACTGCATTTT
CASSLSRDGGLHF
>.|TRBJ1-4|TRBV5-1|.
TGCGCCAGCAGCTTCGGGACGATGGATGAAAAACTGTTTTTT
CASSFGTMDEKLFF
>.|TRBJ2-2|TRBV9|.
TGTGCCAGCAGCCCAGGGGTCGGGGAGCTGTTTTTT
CASSPGVGELFF
>TRBD1|TRBJ2-7|TRBV10-2|.
TGCGCCAGCGGAAAAGCCGGGACAGGGAGGGAGCAGTACTTC
CASGKAGTGREQYF
>.|TRBJ1-5|TRBV6-5|.
TGTGCCAGCAGTTACTCCGGGGGCAATCAGCCCCAGCATTTT
CASSYSGGNQPQHF